These T cell receptor beta chains were read from a single sample in a study of shared clonotypes between healthy human individuals. Generated by immunoSEQ multiplex PCR, the TCRdb table keeps only in-frame clones and is missing some. This table has 2 million to 2.5 million clones, approximately 93% appearing once. Specimen: naive CD4+ T cells from PBMCs. The origin of the receptors is a man between 18 and 35 years old in good health. Some clones in this sample may be carry-over from other donors' samples. CDR3s include the opening cysteine and the closing phenylalanine or tryptophan. A D gene is named only where the DNA matches it firmly. Size is stated for part of the rows, as once, few or many counts, or as a class when the clone is expanded.

>TRBJ1-1|.|TRBV6-6|.
CASSYRGKAFF
TGTGCCAGCAGTTACCGGGGGAAAGCTTTCTTT
>TRBJ1-3|.|TRBV2|.
CASRLEHFSGNTIYF
TGTGCCAGCAGGCTAGAACACTTCTCTGGAAACACCATATATTTT
>TRBJ2-3|.|TRBV5-1|TRBD2
CASSLVLAGNTDTQYF
TGCGCCAGCAGCTTGGTACTAGCGGGGAACACAGATACGCAGTATTTT
>TRBJ1-3|once|TRBV28|TRBD1
CASSAPGQAFSGNTIYF
TGTGCCAGCAGTGCTCCGGGACAGGCCTTCTCTGGAAACACCATATATTTT
>TRBJ2-3|.|TRBV11-1|TRBD1
CASTLTGASTDTQYF
TGTGCCAGCACCTTGACAGGGGCTTCCACAGATACGCAGTATTTT
>TRBJ2-7|once|TRBV4-1|TRBD2
CASSQILAESHEQYF
TGCGCCAGCAGCCAAATACTAGCGGAGAGCCACGAGCAGTACTTC
>TRBJ2-3|.|TRBV19|.
CASSIADTDTQYF
TGTGCCAGTAGTATAGCAGACACAGATACGCAGTATTTT
>TRBJ1-2|.|TRBV11-1|.
CASSLEAGPLGYTF
TGTGCCAGCAGCTTAGAGGCAGGCCCTCTAGGCTACACCTTC
>TRBJ1-2|.|TRBV11-2|.
CASSLDRMNYGYTF
TGTGCCAGCAGCTTAGATAGGATGAACTATGGCTACACCTTC
>TRBJ1-3|.|TRBV18|.
CASSRERGPGNTIYF
TGTGCCAGCTCACGGGAGAGGGGCCCTGGAAACACCATATATTTT
>TRBJ2-3|.|TRBV7-2|.
CASSSERVTLLSTDTQYF
TGTGCCAGCAGCTCAGAGCGGGTCACCCTATTATCCACAGATACGCAGTATTTT
>TRBJ1-1|.|TRBV6-5|TRBD1
CASNPPGTGITEAFF
TGTGCCAGCAACCCCCCCGGGACAGGGATCACTGAAGCTTTCTTT
>TRBJ1-4|.|TRBV9|.
CASSKGWTTGRATNEKLFF
TGTGCCAGCAGCAAAGGATGGACGACGGGTAGAGCAACTAATGAAAAACTGTTTTTT
>TRBJ2-5|.|TRBV2|TRBD2
CASRLAGAETQYF
TGTGCCAGTAGACTAGCGGGAGCAGAGACCCAGTACTTC
>TRBJ2-3|.|TRBV20-1|.
CSANRGGTQYF
TGCAGTGCAAACAGGGGGGGTACGCAGTATTTT
>TRBJ2-3|.|TRBV6-4|TRBD1
CASSLGQGADTQYF
TGTGCCAGCAGTCTGGGACAGGGGGCAGATACGCAGTATTTT
>TRBJ1-1|.|TRBV5-4|.
CASSWGPWGTEAFF
TGTGCCAGCAGCTGGGGACCGTGGGGCACTGAAGCTTTCTTT
>TRBJ2-7|.|TRBV6-5|TRBD1
CASSRMGQGFYEQYF
TGTGCCAGCAGCCGCATGGGACAGGGTTTTTACGAGCAGTACTTC
>TRBJ2-5|.|TRBV28|.
CASSDLQETQYF
TGTGCCAGCAGCGACTTACAAGAGACCCAGTACTTC
>TRBJ2-7|.|TRBV25-1|.
CASSDRGRDEQYF
TGTGCCAGCAGTGACAGAGGACGGGATGAGCAGTACTTC
>TRBJ2-1|.|TRBV15|TRBD2
CATSSPGLEVRGGSYNEQFF
TGTGCCACCAGCAGTCCGGGACTAGAGGTTCGGGGAGGCTCCTACAATGAGCAGTTCTTC
>TRBJ1-2|.|TRBV7-2|.
CASSDRQAYTF
TGTGCCAGCAGCGACCGACAGGCCTACACCTTC
>TRBJ2-1|.|TRBV7-2|.
CASSPGRPYNEQFF
TGTGCCAGCAGCCCTGGTAGACCCTACAATGAGCAGTTCTTC
>TRBJ2-1|.|TRBV19|TRBD2
CASSTAGGPGNEQFF
TGTGCCAGTAGTACAGCGGGAGGGCCGGGCAATGAGCAGTTCTTC
>TRBJ1-2|.|TRBV9|TRBD1
CASSPGTAVYGYTF
TGTGCCAGCAGCCCCGGGACAGCAGTCTATGGCTACACCTTC
>TRBJ2-7|.|TRBV5-1|.
CASSLAGTRDVYEQYF
TGCGCCAGCAGCTTGGCCGGGACAAGAGACGTCTACGAGCAGTACTTC
>TRBJ2-3|.|TRBV27|TRBD2
CASTSGRGNTQYF
TGTGCCAGTACTAGCGGGAGGGGCAATACGCAGTATTTT
>TRBJ2-5|.|TRBV7-2|TRBD2
CASSLVTSGRETQYF
TGTGCCAGCAGCTTGGTGACTAGCGGGAGAGAGACCCAGTACTTC
>TRBJ1-2|.|TRBV27|TRBD1
CASSSLDRPSGYTF
TGTGCCAGCAGTTCACTGGACAGGCCATCTGGCTACACCTTC
>TRBJ2-2|.|TRBV5-1|.
CASSSTGTANTGELFF
TGCGCCAGCAGCTCGACGGGAACCGCGAACACCGGGGAGCTGTTTTTT
>TRBJ2-1|.|TRBV18|TRBD2
CASSPPSGGLYNEQFF
TGTGCCAGCTCACCACCTAGCGGGGGCCTCTACAATGAGCAGTTCTTC
>TRBJ2-1|.|TRBV2|.
CASSGLNEQFF
TGTGCCAGCAGTGGGCTCAATGAGCAGTTCTTC
>TRBJ1-2|.|TRBV4-2|.
CASSPRDGYGYTF
TGTGCCAGCAGCCCTCGCGACGGATATGGCTACACCTTC
>TRBJ2-7|.|TRBV10-3|.
CAISESVEQPYEQYF
TGTGCCATCAGTGAGTCAGTTGAACAGCCCTACGAGCAGTACTTC
>TRBJ1-1|.|TRBV6-5|.
CASSYGQGVTRAFF
TGTGCCAGCAGTTACGGGCAGGGCGTAACTAGGGCTTTCTTT
>TRBJ2-2|.|TRBV18|TRBD2
CASSPSVAGGPTGTGELFF
TGTGCCAGCTCACCATCCGTAGCGGGAGGGCCGACGGGAACCGGGGAGCTGTTTTTT
>TRBJ1-2|.|TRBV19|.
CASSSTGYGYTF
TGTGCCAGTAGTTCGACAGGCTATGGCTACACCTTC
>TRBJ2-5|.|TRBV5-1|.
CASSLVTVQETQYF
TGCGCCAGCAGCTTGGTGACAGTCCAAGAGACCCAGTACTTC
>TRBJ1-2|.|TRBV30|.
CAWSHYPHRGPGYTF
TGTGCCTGGAGTCACTACCCCCACAGAGGACCTGGCTACACCTTC
>TRBJ1-1|.|TRBV6-5|.
CASRAANTEAFF
TGTGCCAGCAGGGCAGCGAACACTGAAGCTTTCTTT
>TRBJ2-2|.|TRBV7-9|TRBD1
CASIDRVNTGELFF
TGTGCCAGCATCGACAGGGTTAACACCGGGGAGCTGTTTTTT